The 21 T cell receptor beta chains in this list originate from one sample, sequenced in a study of T cell repertoires in cytomegalovirus infection. TCRdb analysed the reads with MiXCR anew, one entry per CDR3 protein. This table has hundreds of thousands of distinct CDR3 sequences, 20% to 25% appearing once. The source material was CD8+ T cells from PBMCs. These receptors all stem from a human donor in good health (CMV status not recorded). Some clones in this sample may be carry-over from other donors' samples.

This clonotype was observed many times. The chain is built from TRBV28 and TRBJ1-5; TRBD1 is a possible D gene (6 bases). The germline V gene encodes CDR1 MDHEN and CDR2 SYDVKM. This CDR3 contains 14 residues. Trimming shortened V by 7 bases and J by 5 bases, and 15 bases separated the two germline ends. In nucleotides, the CDR3 is TGTGCCAGCACCCATCCGGGGGCGGATCAGCCCCAGCATTTT. Its translation is CASTHPGADQPQHF.

This clonotype was seen a handful of times. The chain uses TRBV27 and TRBJ2-1; D might be TRBD1 or TRBD2, each matching 5 bases. The CDR3 has 13 residues. Germline CDR1 MNHEY, CDR2 SMNVEV (reference sequence). Trimming stripped 3 bases from V and 9 bases from J, with 12 bases between. CDR3 DNA sequence: TGTGCCAGCAGTTTTATGGGGGACGGTGAGCAGTTCTTC. Translation: CASSFMGDGEQFF.

The chain carries TRBV2 and TRBJ1-2; 7 nucleotides line up with TRBD1. Germline V gene data show CDR1 as SNHLY and CDR2 as FYNNEI. With 7 bases clipped from V and 6 bases from J, the junction kept 5 bases outside the gene matches. This CDR3 has 12 amino acids. Here the CDR3 reads CASTGTEDGYTF. The CDR3 nucleotides are TGTGCCAGCACCGGGACAGAAGATGGCTACACCTTC.

This clonotype was found many times. The chain carries TRBV12-3 or TRBV12-4 and TRBJ1-1; a possible D gene is TRBD1 (5 bases). V lost 9 bases and J 1 base, leaving 9 bases between the germline ends. The CDR3 extends over 12 amino acids. CDR3 sequence reads: CASHTGNTEAFF. The CDR3 nucleotides are TGTGCCAGTCATACAGGGAACACTGAAGCTTTCTTT.

The DNA for the CDR3 is TGCAGTGCTAGAGGGCTAGCGGGGGGGAGCTCCTACAATGAGCAGTTCTTC. Amino acids: CSARGLAGGSSYNEQFF. This sequence joins TRBV20-1 and TRBJ2-1; 12 bases map to TRBD2. V shed 1 base and J 0 bases; nucleotides not matched to a gene: 4. Germline V gene data show CDR1 as DFQATT and CDR2 as SNEGSKA (reference sequence). The CDR3 spans 17 residues.

The rearrangement links TRBV15 to TRBJ1-1; D is undetermined. The germline CDR1 and CDR2 sequences are LNHNV and YYDKDF (reference sequence). Trimming removed 1 base at V and 5 bases at J, with 14 bases between. This CDR3 has 15 residues. CDR3 amino acids: CATSRVSVLETEAFF. In DNA form, the CDR3 reads TGTGCCACCAGCAGAGTTAGCGTCCTGGAGACTGAAGCTTTCTTT.

This clonotype was picked up a small number of times. The V call is TRBV5-4, the J call TRBJ2-2; 11 nucleotides match TRBD2. J was trimmed by 5 bases and V by 4 bases; bases with no gene match: 7. CDR1 and CDR2 from the germline V gene are SGHNT and YYREEE (reference sequence). The CDR3 is 16 residues long. In DNA, the CDR3 is TGTGCCAGCAGCCAAAATAGCGGGGGGGGGACCGGGGAGCTGTTTTTT. Residues: CASSQNSGGGTGELFF.

This chain joins TRBV5-6 and TRBJ1-5; D gene unclear. The V end lost 0 bases, the J end lost 5 bases, and 9 bases lay between the germline ends. Per the germline V gene, CDR1 is SGHDT and CDR2 is YYEEEE. This CDR3 is 14 amino acids long. The CDR3 DNA follows: TGTGCCAGCAGCTTGGGGCCGCTCTATCAGCCCCAGCATTTT. As protein: CASSLGPLYQPQHF.

This clonotype was observed many times. The chain uses TRBV7-2 and TRBJ1-1; TRBD1 might be the D (5 bases). The V gene's germline CDR1 is SGHTA and CDR2 FQGNSA. Deletions cut 5 bases from V and 6 bases from J, with 13 bases between. This CDR3 spans 13 amino acids. The CDR3 nucleotides are TGTGCCAGCAGCCGAGGAGGGGACCCTGAAGCTTTCTTT. Encoded protein: CASSRGGDPEAFF.

This clonotype was found a few times. The chain uses TRBV5-1 and TRBJ1-1, with D perhaps matching TRBD1 (5 bases). CDR1 and CDR2 (germline): SGHRS, YFSETQ. Between the trimmed V and J ends, which lost 1 base and 1 base, there was a span of 14 bases. The CDR3 loop spans 16 amino acids. The CDR3 nucleotides read TGCGCCAGCAGCTTGTTAGGGGCGGAAGAGAACACTGAAGCTTTCTTT. Translation: CASSLLGAEENTEAFF.

The CDR3 loop is CASSFDDISNQPQHF. CDR3 coding DNA: TGTGCCAGCAGTTTTGACGATATTAGCAATCAGCCCCAGCATTTT. The chain combines TRBV6-2 or TRBV6-3 with TRBJ1-5; D is undetermined. The ends were cut back, 4 bases at V and 0 bases at J, with 10 bases in the middle. This CDR3 has 15 amino acids. Germline loops: CDR1 MNHEY, CDR2 SVGEGT.

V is TRBV6-6 and J is TRBJ2-7; the D gene is possibly TRBD2 (5 bases). V gave up 1 base and J gave up 3 bases, with 10 bases separating them. The CDR3 has 14 residues. The V gene's germline CDR1 is MNHNY and CDR2 SVGAGI (reference sequence). As DNA, the CDR3 is TGTGCCAGCAGTTACTTGCCGGGAAACTACGAGCAGTACTTC. Its translation is CASSYLPGNYEQYF.

This clonotype was detected ten times or more. This chain links TRBV27 with TRBJ2-2, with 10 bases matching TRBD2. This CDR3 is built from 17 residues. V was pared by 5 bases and J by 2 bases, with 8 bases of the junction left unmatched. Germline V gives CDR1 MNHEY, CDR2 SMNVEV (reference sequence). The CDR3 bases are TGTGCCAGCAGTAGCCCGGGACTAGCGCTTAACACCGGGGAGCTGTTTTTT. Encoded protein: CASSSPGLALNTGELFF.

This clonotype turned up a few times. For the CDR3, the DNA is TGTGCCAGCAGTTATCTCTTAGCGGGGGGCGAAGATACGCAGTATTTT. Protein product: CASSYLLAGGEDTQYF. The gene calls are TRBV27 and TRBJ2-3; 10 nucleotides align to TRBD2. CDR3 length: 16 residues. V was pared by 4 bases and J by 5 bases, with 9 bases of the junction left unmatched. Germline-derived CDR1 and CDR2 are MNHEY and SMNVEV (reference sequence).

This clonotype was detected once. The CDR3 spells CASSELATQETQYF. DNA for the CDR3: TGTGCCAGCAGCGAGCTAGCAACCCAAGAGACCCAGTACTTC. The V call is TRBV28, the J call TRBJ2-5; TRBD2 is a possible D gene (5 bases). The ends were cut back, 6 bases at V and 1 base at J, with 12 bases in the middle. CDR1 and CDR2 from the germline V gene are MDHEN and SYDVKM. This CDR3 region has 14 residues.

This clonotype was detected only a few times. J is TRBJ1-1 and V is TRBV6-1; D is perhaps TRBD1 (5 bases). Per germline, CDR1 MNHNS and CDR2 SASEGT. The germline V and J ends were trimmed by 0 bases and 5 bases, with 16 bases remaining between them. This CDR3 spans 16 amino acids. CDR3 protein: CASSEAGAGLRTEAFF. CDR3 in DNA: TGTGCCAGCAGTGAAGCTGGGGCGGGTTTGAGAACTGAAGCTTTCTTT.

Concerning this clonotype: This sequence may be a read error, since a much larger clone differs from it by one base. The chain combines TRBV7-8 with TRBJ2-5; D perhaps matches TRBD2 (5 bases). This CDR3 contains 15 residues. Germline V gene lookup returns CDR1 SGHVS and CDR2 FQNEAQ. V was clipped by 2 bases and J by 3 bases, with 13 bases between them. DNA of the CDR3: TGTGCCAGCAGCTTAATTGTACTAGTGGAAGAGACCCAGTACTTC. It yields the protein CASSLIVLVEETQYF.

A note on this clonotype: A much larger clone differs from this one at a single base, so this may be a read error. The CDR3 does not end in the conserved phenylalanine or tryptophan, so this is likely a read error. J is TRBJ2-7 and V is TRBV7-6, with 13 nucleotides matching TRBD2. The V gene's germline CDR1 is SGHVS and CDR2 FNYEAQ. This CDR3 contains 17 residues. V was clipped by 1 base and J by 1 base; unmatched bases: 4. Here the CDR3 reads CASSLGTSGGQSYEQYY. In DNA form, the CDR3 reads TGTGCCAGCAGCTTAGGGACTAGCGGGGGTCAATCCTACGAGCAGTACTAC.

The sample holds many counts of this clonotype. The chain recombines TRBV7-2 with TRBJ2-3, with 9 positions matching TRBD2. Germline loops: CDR1 SGHTA, CDR2 FQGNSA. Trimming took 2 bases from V and 1 from J; bases not matched to a gene: 13. The CDR3 sequence is 19 residues long. The CDR3 sequence: CASSLSSLAGASGTDTQYF. In nucleotides, the CDR3 is TGTGCCAGCAGCTTATCAAGTTTAGCGGGAGCTAGCGGCACAGATACGCAGTATTTT.

This clonotype appeared a few times. The chain recombines TRBV6-2 or TRBV6-3 with TRBJ2-3, with 7 bases fitting TRBD2. J was trimmed by 2 bases and V by 2 bases; bases with no gene match: 4. Germline V CDR1 and CDR2: MNHEY, SVGEGT. This CDR3 has 15 residues. The CDR3 DNA is TGTGCCAGCAGTTACCAGCGGGGCTACACAGATACGCAGTATTTT. Protein: CASSYQRGYTDTQYF.

This clonotype was seen a few times. The chain joins TRBV5-1 to TRBJ2-7; 8 nucleotides line up with TRBD1. Germline lookup yields CDR1 SGHRS and CDR2 YFSETQ. The CDR3 has 14 amino acids. Trimming took 5 bases from V and 2 from J; bases not matched to a gene: 6. The CDR3 protein is CASRLTGATYEQYF. DNA of the CDR3: TGCGCCAGCAGACTGACAGGGGCGACCTACGAGCAGTACTTC.